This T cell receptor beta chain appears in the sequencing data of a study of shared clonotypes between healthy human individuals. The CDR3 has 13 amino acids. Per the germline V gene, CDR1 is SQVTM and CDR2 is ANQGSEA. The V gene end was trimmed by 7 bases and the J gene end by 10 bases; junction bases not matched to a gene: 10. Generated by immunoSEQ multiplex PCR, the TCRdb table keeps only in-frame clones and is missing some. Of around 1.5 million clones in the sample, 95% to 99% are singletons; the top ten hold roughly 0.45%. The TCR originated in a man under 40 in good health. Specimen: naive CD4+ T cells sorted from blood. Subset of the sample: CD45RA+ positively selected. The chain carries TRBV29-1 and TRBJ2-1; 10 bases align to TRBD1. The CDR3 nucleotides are TGCAGCGCCTTGGGACAGGGGCAGGGGGAGCAGTTCTTC. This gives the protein CSALGQGQGEQFF.